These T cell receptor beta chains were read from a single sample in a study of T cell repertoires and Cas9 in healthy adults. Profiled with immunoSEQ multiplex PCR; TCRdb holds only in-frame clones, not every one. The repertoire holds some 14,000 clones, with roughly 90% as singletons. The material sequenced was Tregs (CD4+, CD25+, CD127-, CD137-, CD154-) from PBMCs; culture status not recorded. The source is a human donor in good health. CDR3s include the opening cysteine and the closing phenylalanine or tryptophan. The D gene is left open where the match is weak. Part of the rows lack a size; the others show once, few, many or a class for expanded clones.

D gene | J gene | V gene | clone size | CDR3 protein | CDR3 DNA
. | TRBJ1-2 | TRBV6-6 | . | CASRLEYGYTF | TGTGCCAGCAGACTCGAGTATGGCTACACCTTC
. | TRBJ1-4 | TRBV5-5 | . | CASSQRTVTNEKLFF | TGTGCCAGCAGCCAACGGACGGTAACTAATGAAAAACTGTTTTTT
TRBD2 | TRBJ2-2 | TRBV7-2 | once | CASSLVGGATGELFF | TGTGCCAGCAGCTTGGTCGGGGGGGCCACCGGGGAGCTGTTTTTT
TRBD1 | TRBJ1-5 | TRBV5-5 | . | CASSPRQGSNQPQHF | TGTGCCAGCAGCCCCAGACAGGGGTCCAATCAGCCCCAGCATTTT
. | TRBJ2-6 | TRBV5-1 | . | CASSPLGGSGANVLTF | TGCGCCAGCAGCCCCTTAGGGGGATCTGGGGCCAACGTCCTGACTTTC
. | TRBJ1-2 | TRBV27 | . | CASSKQGYGYTF | TGTGCCAGCAGTAAACAGGGTTATGGCTACACCTTC
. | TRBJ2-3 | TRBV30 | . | CAWSLRDPTTDTQYF | TGTGCCTGGAGTCTCCGGGACCCCACCACAGATACGCAGTATTTT
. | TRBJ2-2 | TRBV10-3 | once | CAMKRGAGELFF | TGTGCCATGAAAAGGGGTGCCGGGGAGCTGTTTTTT
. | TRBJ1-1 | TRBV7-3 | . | CASSMGGDTEAFF | TGTGCCAGCAGCATGGGGGGAGACACTGAAGCTTTCTTT
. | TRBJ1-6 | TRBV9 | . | CASSPSAYNSPLHF | TGTGCCAGCAGCCCCTCGGCCTATAATTCACCCCTCCACTTT
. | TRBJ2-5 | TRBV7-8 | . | CASSTHGRQAQETQYF | TGTGCCAGCAGCACGCACGGACGACAGGCACAAGAGACCCAGTACTTC
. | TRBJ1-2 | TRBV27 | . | CASSPRRESYGYTF | TGTGCCAGCAGTCCCCGGCGGGAATCCTATGGCTACACCTTC
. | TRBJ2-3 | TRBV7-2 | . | CASSLTGASTDTQYF | TGTGCCAGCAGCCTAACCGGGGCTAGCACAGATACGCAGTATTTT
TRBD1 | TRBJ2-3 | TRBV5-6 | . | CASSPRTGAVADTQYF | TGTGCCAGCAGCCCACGTACAGGGGCGGTGGCAGATACGCAGTATTTT
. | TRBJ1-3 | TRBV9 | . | CASSVVGGVRSGNTIYF | TGTGCCAGCAGCGTAGTGGGGGGCGTTCGCTCTGGAAACACCATATATTTT
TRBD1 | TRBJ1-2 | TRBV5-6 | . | CASSRTGAGGYTF | TGTGCCAGCAGCCGGACAGGGGCCGGGGGCTACACCTTC
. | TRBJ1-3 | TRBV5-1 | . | CASSLVGTEGNTIYF | TGCGCCAGCAGCTTGGTCGGGACTGAAGGAAACACCATATATTTT
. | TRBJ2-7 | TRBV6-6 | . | CASSLLGSSYEQYF | TGTGCCAGCAGCCTACTGGGCAGCTCCTACGAGCAGTACTTC
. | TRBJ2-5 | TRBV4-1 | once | CASSLRALGETQYF | TGCGCCAGCAGCCTCCGGGCCCTGGGAGAGACCCAGTACTTC
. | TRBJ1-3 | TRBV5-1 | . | CASNLDGASGNTIYF | TGCGCCAGCAACCTTGATGGGGCCTCTGGAAACACCATATATTTT
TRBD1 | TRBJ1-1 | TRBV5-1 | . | CASSLANRGNTEAFF | TGCGCCAGCAGCTTGGCTAACAGGGGTAACACTGAAGCTTTCTTT
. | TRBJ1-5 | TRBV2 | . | CASSGSNQPQHF | TGTGCCAGCAGTGGAAGCAATCAGCCCCAGCATTTT
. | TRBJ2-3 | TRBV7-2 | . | CASSLVITDTQYF | TGTGCCAGCAGCTTAGTCATCACAGATACGCAGTATTTT
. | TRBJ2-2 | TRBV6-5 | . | CASSYSRGTGELFF | TGTGCCAGCAGTTACTCGAGGGGGACCGGGGAGCTGTTTTTT
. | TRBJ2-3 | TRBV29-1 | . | CSANPGTDTQYF | TGCAGCGCCAACCCTGGGACAGATACGCAGTATTTT
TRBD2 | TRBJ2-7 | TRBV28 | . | CASLWGGAYEQYF | TGTGCCAGCCTATGGGGGGGTGCCTACGAGCAGTACTTC